This T cell receptor beta chain comes out of a study of shared clonotypes between healthy human individuals (dated by TCRdb to 2018 to 2020). Context from the whole study: A couple of women and three men aged 18 to 49 years were included in the cohort. For each donor, CD4 naive and CD4 memory were each run on three plates, CD8 naive on two plates, and CD8 memory on one plate. The study deeply sequenced blood TCR repertoires of about 5 healthy adults to estimate repertoire size and the extent of clonotype sharing between individuals. Different laboratories and diverse techniques were used to prepare libraries and sequence TCR repertoires, to increase sequencing depth and limit assay-specific biases. Between about 0.94 and 8.9 billion PBMCs per donor were obtained by leukapheresis. Study-wide conclusions, independent of this receptor: Sampling was restricted to blood, and TCR repertoires in tissue are likely to differ from TCR repertoires in blood. Sharing across several donors was observed for approximately 5% of naive CD4, 3% to 3.5% of naive CD8, 2% to 2.5% of memory CD4, and roughly 0.4% of memory CD8 clonotypes. Naive subsets generally had larger estimated clonotype richness than memory subsets did. Even with the large sequencing depth, rarefaction of the sorted-subset datasets indicated that sequencing was incomplete. Because the study included a small number of donors, the genetic and exposure-history diversity represented was limited. Pairwise subsampling indicated that sequencing depth was expected to affect the degree of clonotype sharing among donors. Compared with non-shared clonotypes, clonotypes shared by all four sorted-subset donors had higher generation probabilities.

A word on this clone: The target of this receptor is not known. The sample holds no much larger clone one base away, and base qualities are not on file.

Reading from cysteine to phenylalanine, the CDR3 counts 15 amino acids. The only DNA kept is the CDR3, 45 bases in frame from the first base. Deletion took 3 bases off V and 3 bases off J, with a span of 15 bases between the germline ends. As encoded in the germline V gene, CDR1 is MDHEN while CDR2 is SYDVKM. Donors were healthy HIV-negative adults with no recently reported acute infections or vaccinations. Every donor was a Caucasian adult living in Nashville, Tennessee, USA. CD8 memory samples consisted of magnetically selected CD45RO+ cells combined with CCR7-negative CD45RA+ effector memory (TemRA) cells. After blood collection by leukapheresis, PBMCs were isolated using Ficoll-Histopaque density gradient centrifugation and then cryopreserved in the vapor phase of liquid nitrogen. Analytical flow cytometry was used to check the purity and quantity of every magnetically sorted T cell population. Genomic DNA was isolated from each sorted fraction and quantified by UV absorbance on a Nanodrop 2000c.

Using the deep immunoSEQ assay, multiplex PCR amplified TCR CDR3 regions from genomic DNA. For each cell subset, the extracted genomic DNA was distributed evenly across all wells of several immunoSEQ 96-well plates, and each plate served as one replicate. For sorted subsets, each replicate PCR was loaded with 200 ng genomic DNA, equivalent to 30,000 or so T cell genomes. The purified libraries were quantified using a Qubit 3.0 fluorometer, sized with a Bioanalyzer 2100, and then quantified again using the KAPA Library Quantification kit. Every immunoSEQ 96-well plate was sequenced on a dedicated single-read 150-cycle Illumina NextSeq 550 flow cell. Regarding the original processing steps: The immunoSEQ output contained only junctional sequences without quality scores, so filtering could not match that applied to full-length reads. Sequences were annotated with PyIR, a Python wrapper for IgBLAST v1.9, and V/J genes and CDR3 were assigned using IMGT germline references. Reads with weak V/J assignments (E-value above 1e-6), missing CDR3, stop codons, out-of-frame junctions, or ambiguous translated residues were removed. A V3J clonotype was defined by an identical inferred V gene, J gene, and CDR3 amino acid sequence. Percentage overlap between repertoires was computed as shared unique clonotypes divided by the size of the smaller repertoire. Richness of each repertoire was evaluated using RTK rarefaction, the Chao1 estimator, and Recon v2.1 estimates of unobserved clonotypes. Generation probabilities for all TCRbeta clonotypes obtained by the gDNA method from a handful of donors were computed using OLGA. TCRdb re-hosts the immuneACCESS table, in-frame sequences only. Its copies lack some clones; in the studies checked, an unresolved V gene accounts for under half of them, and the cause for the rest is not known. The V and J calls and clone size are taken from that table; D and trimming were inferred from the DNA. Counted in this sample were about 110,000 clones; approximately 70% of them appeared once. The ten top clones hold around 26% of the sample.

The chain is made from TRBV28 and TRBJ2-7, with the D gene too uncertain to name. The sample was memory CD8+ T cells sorted from blood. According to the study, the label for this sample's cell subset or site signals: CD45RO+ cells pooled with CCR7-negative TemRA cells. This receptor was taken from a woman younger than 45 in good health. CDR3 reads: CASSLDALAVYEQYF. Here is the DNA: TGTGCCAGCAGTTTGGACGCTTTGGCGGTCTACGAGCAGTACTTC.